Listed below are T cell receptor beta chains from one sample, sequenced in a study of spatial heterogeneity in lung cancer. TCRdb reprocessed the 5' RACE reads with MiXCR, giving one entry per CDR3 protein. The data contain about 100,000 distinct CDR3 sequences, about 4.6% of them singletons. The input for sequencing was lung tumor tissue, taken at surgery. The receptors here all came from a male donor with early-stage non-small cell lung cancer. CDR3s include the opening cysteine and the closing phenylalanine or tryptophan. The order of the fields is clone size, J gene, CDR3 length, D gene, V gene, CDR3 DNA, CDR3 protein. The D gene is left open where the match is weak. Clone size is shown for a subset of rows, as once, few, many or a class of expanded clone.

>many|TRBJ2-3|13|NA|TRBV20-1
TGCAGTGCCGTACGCGGGCGCACAGATACGCAGTATTTT
CSAVRGRTDTQYF
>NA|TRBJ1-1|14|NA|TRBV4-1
TGCGCCAGCAGCCGAACAAGAACAGACACTGAAGCTTTCTTT
CASSRTRTDTEAFF
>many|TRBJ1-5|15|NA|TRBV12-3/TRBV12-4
TGTGCCAGCAGTTCATACAGGCGTCCGGACCAGCCCCAGCATTTT
CASSSYRRPDQPQHF
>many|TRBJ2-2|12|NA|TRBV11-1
TGTGCCAGCAGCCCTCAAACCGGGGAGCTGTTTTTT
CASSPQTGELFF
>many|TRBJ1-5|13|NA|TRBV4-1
TGCGCCAGCAGCCTACAGGGTCGCGCGCCCCAGCATTTT
CASSLQGRAPQHF
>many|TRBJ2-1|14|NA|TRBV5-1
TGCGCCAGCAGCTTGAATGCGGAGGGGGATGAGCAGTTCTTC
CASSLNAEGDEQFF
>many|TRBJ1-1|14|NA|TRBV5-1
TGCGCCAGCAGCTTCCTTCCGTCGAACACTGAAGCTTTCTTT
CASSFLPSNTEAFF
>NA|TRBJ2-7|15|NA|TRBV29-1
TGCAGCGTTGTTAGTATAACTAGTCTATTCTACGAGCAGTACTTC
CSVVSITSLFYEQYF
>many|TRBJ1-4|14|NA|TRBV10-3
TGTGCCATCAGTGACCCGGGCAGTAATGAAAAACTGTTTTTT
CAISDPGSNEKLFF
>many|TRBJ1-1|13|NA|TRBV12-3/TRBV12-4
TGTGCCAGCAAAGGACAGCAAAACACTGAAGCTTTCTTT
CASKGQQNTEAFF